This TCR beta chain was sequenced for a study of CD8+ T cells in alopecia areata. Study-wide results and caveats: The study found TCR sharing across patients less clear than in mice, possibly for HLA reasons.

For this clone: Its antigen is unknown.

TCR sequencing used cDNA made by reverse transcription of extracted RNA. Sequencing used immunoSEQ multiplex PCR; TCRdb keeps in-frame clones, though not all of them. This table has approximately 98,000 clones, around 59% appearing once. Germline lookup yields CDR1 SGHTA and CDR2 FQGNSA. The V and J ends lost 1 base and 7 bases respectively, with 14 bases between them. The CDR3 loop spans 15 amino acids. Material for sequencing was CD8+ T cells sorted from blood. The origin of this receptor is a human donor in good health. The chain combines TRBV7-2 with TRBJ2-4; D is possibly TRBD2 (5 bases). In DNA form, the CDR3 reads TGTGCCAGCAGCTTAGAGCCAGGATCGGGGAACATTCAGTACTTC. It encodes CASSLEPGSGNIQYF. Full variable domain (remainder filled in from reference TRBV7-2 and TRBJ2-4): GAGVSQSPSNKVTEKGKDVELRCDPISGHTALYWYRQSLGQGLEFLIYFQGNSAPDKSGLPSDRFSAERTGGSVSTLTIQRTQQEDSAVYLCASSLEPGSGNIQYFGAGTRLSVL.